This T cell receptor beta chain was sequenced for a study of T cell repertoires in cytomegalovirus infection. TCRdb processed the reads anew with MiXCR; each CDR3 protein has one entry. The table records roughly 230,000 distinct CDR3 sequences, roughly 6.5% of them present only once. In its sample, this clonotype was seen many times. The V gene's germline CDR1 is DFQATT and CDR2 SNEGSKA (reference sequence). Trimming stripped 1 base from V and 4 bases from J, with 5 bases between. The CDR3 sequence is 11 residues long. V and J are TRBV20-1 and TRBJ2-7, with D uncertain. Sequencing was done on a sample of PBMCs. The TCR sequence derives from a human donor in good health (CMV status not recorded). Some clones in this sample may be carry-over from other donors' samples. The chain's CDR3 is CSARAFYEQYF. The CDR3 DNA is TGCAGTGCTAGAGCGTTTTACGAGCAGTACTTC.